Detailed here is one T cell receptor (beta chain). The sample has other DNA sequences that encode this CDR3 too. CDR3 length: 13 amino acids. The junction had 2 bases not matched to a gene; V was cut back by 5 bases and J by 5 bases. The sample comes from a study of blood T cell repertoires in COVID-19. Per the original data handling: Reference gene primer amplification gave estimated nucleated cell counts. The method was immunoSEQ multiplex PCR; TCRdb's version includes in-frame clones alone and lacks a portion of them. The DNA was the basis for D and trimming; V, J and clone size are from that table. The sample lists 400,000 or so clones, approximately 89% occurring once.

The rearrangement links TRBV12-3 or TRBV12-4 to TRBJ1-2; 10 bases agree with TRBD1. This TCR derives from a middle-aged woman with COVID-19, enrolled during active disease. Sample: peripheral blood. The CDR3 DNA reads as TGTGCCAGCAGTCGGGACAGGGGATATGGCTACACCTTC. Its protein product is CASSRDRGYGYTF.